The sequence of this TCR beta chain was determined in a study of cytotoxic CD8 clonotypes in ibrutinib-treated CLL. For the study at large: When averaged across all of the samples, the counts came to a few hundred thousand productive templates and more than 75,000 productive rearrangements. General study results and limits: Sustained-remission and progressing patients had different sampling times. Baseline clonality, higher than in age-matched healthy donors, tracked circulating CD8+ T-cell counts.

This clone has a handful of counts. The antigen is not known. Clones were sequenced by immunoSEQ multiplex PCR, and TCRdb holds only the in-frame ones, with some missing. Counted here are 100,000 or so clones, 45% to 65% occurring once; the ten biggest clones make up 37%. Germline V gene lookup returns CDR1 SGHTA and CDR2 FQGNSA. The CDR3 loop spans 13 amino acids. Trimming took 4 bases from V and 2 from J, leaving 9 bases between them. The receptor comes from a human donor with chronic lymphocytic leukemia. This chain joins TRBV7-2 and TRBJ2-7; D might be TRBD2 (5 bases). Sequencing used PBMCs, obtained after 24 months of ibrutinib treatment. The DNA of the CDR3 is TGTGCCAGCAGCTCGGGGATGGCCTACGAGCAGTACTTC. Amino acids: CASSSGMAYEQYF. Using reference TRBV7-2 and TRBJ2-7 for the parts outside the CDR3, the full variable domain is GAGVSQSPSNKVTEKGKDVELRCDPISGHTALYWYRQSLGQGLEFLIYFQGNSAPDKSGLPSDRFSAERTGGSVSTLTIQRTQQEDSAVYLCASSSGMAYEQYFGPGTRLTVT.